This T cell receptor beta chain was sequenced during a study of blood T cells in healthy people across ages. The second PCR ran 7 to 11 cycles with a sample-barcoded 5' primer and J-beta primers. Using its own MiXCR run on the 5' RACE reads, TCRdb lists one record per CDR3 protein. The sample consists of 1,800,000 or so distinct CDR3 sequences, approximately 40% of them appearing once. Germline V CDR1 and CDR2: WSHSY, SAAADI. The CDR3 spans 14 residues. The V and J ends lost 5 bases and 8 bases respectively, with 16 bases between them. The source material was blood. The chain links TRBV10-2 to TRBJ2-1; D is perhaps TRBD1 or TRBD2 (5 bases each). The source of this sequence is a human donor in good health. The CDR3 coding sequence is TGCGCCAGCAGTTCTAACCGGGACCTCGATGAGCAGTTCTTC. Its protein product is CASSSNRDLDEQFF.